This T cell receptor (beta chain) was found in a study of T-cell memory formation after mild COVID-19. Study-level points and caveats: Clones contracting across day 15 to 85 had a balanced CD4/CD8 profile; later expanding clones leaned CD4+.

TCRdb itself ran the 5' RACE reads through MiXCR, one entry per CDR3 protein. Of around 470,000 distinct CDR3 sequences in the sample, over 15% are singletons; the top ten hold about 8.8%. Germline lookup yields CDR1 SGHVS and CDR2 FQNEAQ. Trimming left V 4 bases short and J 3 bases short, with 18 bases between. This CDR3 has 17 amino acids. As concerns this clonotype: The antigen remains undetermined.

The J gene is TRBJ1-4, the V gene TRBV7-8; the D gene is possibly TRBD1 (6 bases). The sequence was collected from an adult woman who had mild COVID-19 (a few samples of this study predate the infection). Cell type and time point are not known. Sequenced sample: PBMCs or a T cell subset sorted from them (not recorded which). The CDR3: CASSYAFHRAPNEKLFF. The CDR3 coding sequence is TGTGCCAGCAGCTACGCCTTTCACAGGGCTCCTAATGAAAAACTGTTTTTT.